This T cell receptor beta chain derives from a study of T cell changes during pregnancy in multiple sclerosis. Profiled with immunoSEQ multiplex PCR; TCRdb holds only in-frame clones, not every one. The sample has tens of thousands of clones; 80% to 95% are singletons. This CDR3 is built from 14 residues. The V and J ends lost 2 bases and 0 bases respectively, with 7 bases between them. Germline V gene lookup returns CDR1 LNHDA and CDR2 SQIVND (reference sequence). This sequence joins TRBV19 and TRBJ1-1; possibly TRBD1 for D (5 bases). This TCR was sampled from a female donor with multiple sclerosis, enrolled in a pregnancy study. The sequencing here drew on CD4+ T cells from peripheral blood mononuclear cells, taken in the third trimester of pregnancy. CDR3 in DNA: TGTGCCAGTAGTATAATAGGGGTGAACACTGAAGCTTTCTTT. Its translation: CASSIIGVNTEAFF.